This T cell receptor beta chain was profiled in a study of blood T cell repertoires in COVID-19. Study summary: Acute-phase and convalescent COVID-19 samples originated in the United States, Italy and Spain.

This clone was seen a few times. Authors' processing steps: Amplification of reference gene primers was used by the study to estimate nucleated cell counts. Sequencing was performed with immunoSEQ multiplex PCR; in TCRdb, only in-frame clones are kept and a portion is missing. Clone size and the V and J calls come from that table; the DNA yielded D and trimming. The repertoire holds 60,000 to 80,000 clones, with roughly 80% as singletons. This CDR3 comprises 14 residues. Per germline, CDR1 LNHDA and CDR2 SQIVND (reference sequence). V lost 6 bases and J lost 3; bases outside the gene matches: 7. The chain has TRBV19 and TRBJ1-2; TRBD1 matches 7 bases. The sequencing sample was made of PBMCs or T cells enriched from blood (not recorded which). The sequence was collected from a woman aged 35 to 49 with acute COVID-19. CDR3 nucleotides: TGTGCCAGTAGCTTACAGGGGCTCCACTATGGCTACACCTTC. It specifies CASSLQGLHYGYTF.